Below, 19 T cell receptor beta chains from the same sample are listed, as sequenced in a study of T cells in narcolepsy. The table came from immunoSEQ multiplex PCR; TCRdb's copy has only in-frame clones and leaves some out. The data hold 30,000 to 35,000 clones, with 80% to 85% observed a single time. Input material: CD45RA- memory CD4+ T cells from PBMCs. The receptors were gathered from a human donor with narcolepsy.

In this sample, this clone turned up once. The V and J genes are TRBV4-2 and TRBJ2-1; D unclear. Germline CDR1 LGHNA, CDR2 YNFKEQ. The CDR3 sequence is 13 residues long. V dropped 0 bases and J dropped 6 bases, with 6 bases sitting between them. CDR3 loop: CASSQDLINEQFF. The CDR3, as DNA: TGTGCCAGCAGCCAAGATCTCATCAATGAGCAGTTCTTC.

This rearrangement joins TRBV25-1 to TRBJ1-2, with no clear D. The germline CDR1 and CDR2 sequences are MGHDK and SYGVNS. The CDR3 covers 12 residues. Deletions cut 4 bases from V and 4 bases from J, with 7 bases between. The CDR3: CASSGNSYGYTF. The CDR3 DNA sequence: TGTGCCAGCAGTGGGAACAGCTATGGCTACACCTTC.

This clone was found a few times. V is TRBV9 and J is TRBJ1-1; no firm D call. Per germline, CDR1 SGDLS and CDR2 YYNGEE. This CDR3 has 13 residues. V was trimmed by 4 bases and J by 6 bases, leaving 13 bases between them. CDR3 DNA: TGTGCCAGCAGCACCACCATGAGAGCTGAAGCTTTCTTT. Amino acid sequence: CASSTTMRAEAFF.

The J gene is TRBJ1-5, the V gene TRBV30, with D uncertain. From germline, CDR1 is GTSNPN and CDR2 SVGIG (reference sequence). The CDR3 is 15 residues long. V lost 0 bases and J 4 bases, leaving 13 bases between the germline ends. The CDR3 loop is CAWSVGRRANQPQHF. CDR3 in DNA: TGTGCCTGGAGTGTAGGCCGACGGGCTAATCAGCCCCAGCATTTT.

The chain recombines TRBV14 with TRBJ1-1; 8 nucleotides align to TRBD1. The germline gives CDR1 SGHDN, CDR2 FVKESK. The V gene end was trimmed by 4 bases and the J gene end by 8 bases; junction bases not matched to a gene: 9. There are 14 residues in the CDR3. DNA of the CDR3: TGTGCCAGCAGCCCCCTGGACAGGGCAGTGGAAGCTTTCTTT. Translating it yields CASSPLDRAVEAFF.

The rearrangement uses TRBV9 and TRBJ1-1, with D perhaps matching TRBD1 (5 bases). V was shortened by 0 bases and J by 2 bases, with 11 bases between the two germline ends. Germline V gives CDR1 SGDLS, CDR2 YYNGEE. The CDR3 is 15 residues long. CDR3 nucleotides: TGTGCCAGCAGCGTAGATGGGGGAGGAAACACTGAAGCTTTCTTT. Protein product: CASSVDGGGNTEAFF.

This clone appeared a single time. The gene calls are TRBV5-5 and TRBJ1-1; no reliable D call. This CDR3 region has 14 residues. Germline values: CDR1 SGHKS, CDR2 YYEKEE (reference sequence). With 0 bases removed from V and 2 bases from J, the gap between germline ends came to 8 bases. In nucleotides, the CDR3 is TGTGCCAGCAGCTTGGGGGTGCCCAACACTGAAGCTTTCTTT. Amino acids: CASSLGVPNTEAFF.

This chain connects TRBV5-1 to TRBJ1-2; D gene uncertain. This CDR3 has 13 residues. V was cut by 5 bases and J by 3 bases, with 11 bases left in between. Germline V gives CDR1 SGHRS, CDR2 YFSETQ. The CDR3 DNA is TGCGCCAGCAGGTTACGGACTGACTATGGCTACACCTTC. As protein: CASRLRTDYGYTF.

V usage is TRBV15 and J usage is TRBJ1-5, with D unclear. Germline V gives CDR1 LNHNV, CDR2 YYDKDF (reference sequence). The CDR3 loop spans 16 amino acids. The germline V and J ends were trimmed by 3 bases and 6 bases, with 18 bases remaining between them. The CDR3 sequence: CATSRAQASPSQPQHF. CDR3 DNA sequence: TGTGCCACCAGCAGGGCCCAGGCGTCCCCAAGTCAGCCCCAGCATTTT.

V is TRBV7-6 and J is TRBJ1-3, with a tentative D call TRBD1 (6 bases). Germline V CDR1 and CDR2: SGHVS, FNYEAQ. The CDR3 is 16 residues long. V lost 4 bases and J lost 4, with 17 bases in between. In DNA, the CDR3 is TGTGCCAGCAGCTCGGGGGCCTTAGGTGGAGGAAACACCATATATTTT. It encodes CASSSGALGGGNTIYF.

The J gene is TRBJ1-6, the V gene TRBV12-5; 9 bases fit TRBD1. CDR3 length equals 18 residues. The ends lost 0 bases at V and 8 bases at J; junction bases unmatched: 11. Germline values: CDR1 LGHNT, CDR2 FRNRAP. The CDR3 nucleotides read TGTGCTAGTGGTTTGGTACAGGGGGCAGGGGGCGGAGATTCACCCCTCCACTTT. This codes for CASGLVQGAGGGDSPLHF.

For the CDR3, the DNA is TGCGCCAGCAGCCCAAGGACAGGGGGCTTTGAAGCTTTCTTT. It is translated as CASSPRTGGFEAFF. V and J are TRBV5-1 and TRBJ1-1; 11 bases align to TRBD1. In germline, CDR1 is SGHRS, CDR2 YFSETQ. Trimming took 4 bases from V and 7 from J; bases not matched to a gene: 6. The CDR3 extends over 14 amino acids.

This rearrangement joins TRBV7-8 to TRBJ2-2; D is possibly TRBD1 or TRBD2 (6 bases each). From germline, CDR1 is SGHVS and CDR2 FQNEAQ. Trimming shortened V by 5 bases and J by 5 bases, and 15 bases separated the two germline ends. The length of the CDR3 is 15 residues. The CDR3 DNA follows: TGTGCCAGCAGCCTTCTAGGGGGGAGGACCGGGGAGCTGTTTTTT. Protein: CASSLLGGRTGELFF.

This chain joins TRBV19 and TRBJ1-2; D remains ambiguous. Germline V gene sequence: CDR1 LNHDA, CDR2 SQIVND (reference sequence). The V end was cut by 3 bases, the J end by 3 bases, with 17 bases between. CDR3 length equals 16 residues. The DNA for the CDR3 is TGTGCCAGTAGTATTGAATATCCCCGGACGGACTATGGCTACACCTTC. This sequence encodes CASSIEYPRTDYGYTF. The variable domain in full, with the rest retrieved from reference TRBV19 and TRBJ1-2, is DGGITQSPKYLFRKEGQNVTLSCEQNLNHDAMYWYRQDPGQGLRLIYYSQIVNDFQKGDIAEGYSVSREKKESFPLTVTSAQKNPTAFYLCASSIEYPRTDYGYTFGSGTRLTVV.

This chain joins TRBV9 and TRBJ2-1; TRBD2 agrees at 15 bases. The germline gives CDR1 SGDLS, CDR2 YYNGEE. CDR3 size: 17 residues. With 3 bases clipped from V and 12 bases from J, the junction kept 13 bases outside the gene matches. CDR3 amino acids: CASSEGLAGGLGLRQFF. The CDR3 DNA sequence: TGTGCCAGCAGCGAGGGACTAGCGGGGGGCCTTGGCTTAAGGCAGTTCTTC.

The chain carries TRBV13 and TRBJ1-5, with TRBD1 as a possible D gene (5 bases). The germline V gene has CDR1 PRHDT and CDR2 FYEKMQ (reference sequence). Between the trimmed V and J ends, which lost 5 bases and 9 bases, there was a span of 17 bases. The CDR3 has 14 residues. The CDR3, as DNA: TGTGCCAGCAGCCAATCCAACCAGGGTGGGCCCCAGCATTTT. Amino acids: CASSQSNQGGPQHF. Looking up the rest from reference TRBV13 and TRBJ1-5 gives the full variable domain: AAGVIQSPRHLIKEKRETATLKCYPIPRHDTVYWYQQGPGQDPQFLISFYEKMQSDKGSIPDRFSAQQFSDYHSELNMSSLELGDSALYFCASSQSNQGGPQHFGDGTRLSIL.

The chain recombines TRBV7-8 with TRBJ1-1; possible D gene TRBD1, 5 bases. CDR1 is SGHVS, CDR2 FQNEAQ, per germline. V was cut by 5 bases and J by 1 base, with 20 bases left in between. The CDR3 runs 17 residues. The CDR3 DNA is TGTGCCAGCAGCCAGGCCCAGGGAAACTTACCGAACACTGAAGCTTTCTTT. Translation: CASSQAQGNLPNTEAFF.

This chain links TRBV18 with TRBJ2-1; TRBD1 agrees at 9 bases. V shed 3 bases and J 10 bases; nucleotides not matched to a gene: 10. The V gene's germline CDR1 is KGHSH and CDR2 LQKENI. The CDR3 covers 15 residues. The CDR3 DNA reads as TGTGCCAGCTCACCCCCGGGACAGGGCCGGAACGAGCAGTTCTTC. Translation gives CASSPPGQGRNEQFF.

Only a few counts were recorded for this clone. The gene calls are TRBV9 and TRBJ1-2, with 9 bases that match TRBD1. Germline CDR1 reads SGDLS; CDR2 reads YYNGEE. The CDR3 extends over 15 amino acids. V was clipped by 0 bases and J by 4 bases; unmatched bases: 4. The CDR3 here is CASSVEGQGFYGYTF. CDR3 bases: TGTGCCAGCAGCGTAGAGGGACAGGGCTTCTATGGCTACACCTTC.